The T cell receptor (beta chain) described here comes from a study of T-cell reconstitution after alpha-beta-depleted transplantation in children. Study outcomes and limitations: T cells produced anew were the main source of T-cell counts and diversity one year after transplant.

Looked up from germline, CDR1 is SGHTA and CDR2 is FQGTGA. V lost 5 bases and J lost 0, with 2 bases in between. CDR3 length equals 13 residues. As to this clonotype: Antigen unknown.

It was with unique molecular identifiers that the TCRbeta library was prepared. Using its own MiXCR run on the PCR reads, TCRdb lists one record per CDR3 protein. The sample has fewer than 500,000 distinct CDR3 sequences, approximately 41% seen once; the top ten hold 25% to 30%. The sequences come from PBMCs, collected before TCRalphabeta/CD19-depleted stem cell transplant. This TCR derives from a girl aged 2-10 years with aplastic anemia, due to receive a stem cell transplant. The genes are TRBV7-3 and TRBJ2-6, with D uncertain. CDR3 region: CASSGSGANVLTF. The CDR3 DNA reads as TGTGCCAGCAGCGGCTCTGGGGCCAACGTCCTGACTTTC.